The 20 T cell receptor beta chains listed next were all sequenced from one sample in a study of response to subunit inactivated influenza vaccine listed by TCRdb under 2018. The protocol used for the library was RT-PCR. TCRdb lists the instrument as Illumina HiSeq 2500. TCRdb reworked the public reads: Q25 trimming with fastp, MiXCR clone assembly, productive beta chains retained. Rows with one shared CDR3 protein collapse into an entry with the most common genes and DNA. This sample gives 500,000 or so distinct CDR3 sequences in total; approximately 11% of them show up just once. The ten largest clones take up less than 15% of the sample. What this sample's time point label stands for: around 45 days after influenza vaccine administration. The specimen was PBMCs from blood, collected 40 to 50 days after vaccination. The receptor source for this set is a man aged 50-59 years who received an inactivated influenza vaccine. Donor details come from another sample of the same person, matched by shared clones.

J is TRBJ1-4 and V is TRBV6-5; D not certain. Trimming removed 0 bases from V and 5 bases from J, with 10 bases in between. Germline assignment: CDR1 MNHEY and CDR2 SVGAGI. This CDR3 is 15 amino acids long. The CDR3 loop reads CASSYSGRLNEKLFF. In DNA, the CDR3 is TGTGCCAGCAGTTACTCCGGCAGGTTAAATGAAAAACTGTTTTTT.

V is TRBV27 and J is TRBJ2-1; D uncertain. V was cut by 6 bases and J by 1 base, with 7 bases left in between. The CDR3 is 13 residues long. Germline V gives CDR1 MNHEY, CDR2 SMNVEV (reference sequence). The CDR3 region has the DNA TGTGCCAGCAGGACCCTATCCTACAATGAGCAGTTCTTC. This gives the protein CASRTLSYNEQFF.

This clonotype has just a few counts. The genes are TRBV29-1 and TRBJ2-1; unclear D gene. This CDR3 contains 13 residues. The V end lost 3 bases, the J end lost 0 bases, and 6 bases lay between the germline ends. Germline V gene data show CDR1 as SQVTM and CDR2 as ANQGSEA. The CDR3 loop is CSVEVSSYNEQFF. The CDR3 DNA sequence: TGCAGCGTTGAGGTGAGCTCCTACAATGAGCAGTTCTTC.

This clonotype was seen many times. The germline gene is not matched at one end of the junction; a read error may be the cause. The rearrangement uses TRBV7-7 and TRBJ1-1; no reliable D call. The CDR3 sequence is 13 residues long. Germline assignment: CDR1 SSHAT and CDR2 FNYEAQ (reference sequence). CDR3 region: CASSRAPNTEAFF. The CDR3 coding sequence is TGTGCTAGCAGCCGCGCCCCGAACACTGAAGCTTTCTTT.

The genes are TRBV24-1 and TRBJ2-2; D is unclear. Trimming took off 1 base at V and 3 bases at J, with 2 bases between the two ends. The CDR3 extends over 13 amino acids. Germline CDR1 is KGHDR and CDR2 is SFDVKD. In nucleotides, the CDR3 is TGTGCCACCAGTGATTTTTACACCGGGGAGCTGTTTTTT. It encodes CATSDFYTGELFF.

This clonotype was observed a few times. Here the CDR3 reads CSASRDRYEQYF. In nucleotides, the CDR3 is TGCAGTGCTTCCCGGGACAGATACGAGCAGTACTTC. The chain links TRBV20-1 to TRBJ2-7; 7 bases align to TRBD1. Looked up from germline, CDR1 is DFQATT and CDR2 is SNEGSKA (reference sequence). The junction had 5 bases not matched to a gene; V was cut back by 5 bases and J by 4 bases. The CDR3 sequence is 12 residues long.

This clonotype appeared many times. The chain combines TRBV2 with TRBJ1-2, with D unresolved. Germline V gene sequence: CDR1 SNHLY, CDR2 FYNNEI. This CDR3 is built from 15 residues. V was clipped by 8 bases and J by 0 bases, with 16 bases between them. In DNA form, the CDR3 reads TGTGCCAGCTCATCCACACGGGAAGCTAACTATGGCTACACCTTC. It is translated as CASSSTREANYGYTF.

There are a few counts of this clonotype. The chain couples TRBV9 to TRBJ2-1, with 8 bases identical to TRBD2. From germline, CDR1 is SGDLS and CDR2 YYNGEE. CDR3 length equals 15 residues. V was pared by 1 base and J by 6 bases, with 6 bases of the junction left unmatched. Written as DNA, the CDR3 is TGTGCCAGCAGCGTAACTAGCGGAAGAAGCAATGAGCAGTTCTTC. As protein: CASSVTSGRSNEQFF.

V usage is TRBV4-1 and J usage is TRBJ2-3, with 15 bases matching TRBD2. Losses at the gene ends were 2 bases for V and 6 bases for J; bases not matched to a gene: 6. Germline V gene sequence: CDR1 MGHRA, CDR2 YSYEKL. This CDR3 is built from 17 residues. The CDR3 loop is CASSQWTSGGASDTQYF. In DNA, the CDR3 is TGCGCCAGCAGCCAATGGACTAGCGGGGGGGCTTCGGATACGCAGTATTTT.

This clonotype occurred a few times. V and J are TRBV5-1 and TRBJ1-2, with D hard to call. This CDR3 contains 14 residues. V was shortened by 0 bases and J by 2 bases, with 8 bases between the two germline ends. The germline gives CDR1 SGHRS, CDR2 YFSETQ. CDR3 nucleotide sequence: TGCGCCAGCAGCTTGGATACCGAGAACTATGGCTACACCTTC. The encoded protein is CASSLDTENYGYTF.

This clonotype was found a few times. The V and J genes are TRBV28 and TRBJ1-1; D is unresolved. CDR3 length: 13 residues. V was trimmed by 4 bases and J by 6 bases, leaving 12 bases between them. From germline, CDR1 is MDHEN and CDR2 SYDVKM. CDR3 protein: CASSSPGRPEAFF. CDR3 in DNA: TGTGCCAGCAGTTCCCCCGGCAGGCCTGAAGCTTTCTTT.

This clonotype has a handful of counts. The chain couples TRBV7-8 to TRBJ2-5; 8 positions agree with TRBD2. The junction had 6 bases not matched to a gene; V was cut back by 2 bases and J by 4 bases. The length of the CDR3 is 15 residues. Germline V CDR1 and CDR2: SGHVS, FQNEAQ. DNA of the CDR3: TGTGCCAGCAGCTTAACCGGGGGGGGTCCAGAGACCCAGTACTTC. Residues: CASSLTGGGPETQYF. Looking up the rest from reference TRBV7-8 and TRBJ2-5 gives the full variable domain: GAGVSQSPRYKVAKRGQDVALRCDPISGHVSLFWYQQALGQGPEFLTYFQNEAQLDKSGLPSDRFFAERPEGSVSTLKIQRTQQEDSAVYLCASSLTGGGPETQYFGPGTRLLVL.

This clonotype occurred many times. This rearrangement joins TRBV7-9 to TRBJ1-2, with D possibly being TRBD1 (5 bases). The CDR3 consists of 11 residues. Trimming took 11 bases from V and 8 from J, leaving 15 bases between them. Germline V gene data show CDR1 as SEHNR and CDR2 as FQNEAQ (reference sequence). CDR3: CAGLRGEGYTF. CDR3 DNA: TGTGCCGGCCTGAGGGGCGAGGGCTACACCTTC. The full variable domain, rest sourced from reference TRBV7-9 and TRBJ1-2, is DTGVSQNPRHKITKRGQNVTFRCDPISEHNRLYWYRQTLGQGPEFLTYFQNEAQLEKSRLLSDRFSAERPKGSFSTLEIQRTEQGDSAMYLCAGLRGEGYTFGSGTRLTVV.

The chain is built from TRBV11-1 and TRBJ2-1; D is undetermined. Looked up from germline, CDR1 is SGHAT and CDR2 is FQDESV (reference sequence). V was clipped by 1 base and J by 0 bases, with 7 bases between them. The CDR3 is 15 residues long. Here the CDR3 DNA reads TGTGCCAGCAGCTTAGACCAAAGCTCCTACAATGAGCAGTTCTTC. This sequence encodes CASSLDQSSYNEQFF.

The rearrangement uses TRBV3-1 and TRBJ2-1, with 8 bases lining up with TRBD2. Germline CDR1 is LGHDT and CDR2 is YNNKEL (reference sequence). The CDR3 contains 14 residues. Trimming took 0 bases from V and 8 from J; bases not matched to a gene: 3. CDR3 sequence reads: CASSQDLRGDEQFF. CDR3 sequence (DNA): TGTGCCAGCAGCCAAGACCTGCGGGGGGATGAGCAGTTCTTC.

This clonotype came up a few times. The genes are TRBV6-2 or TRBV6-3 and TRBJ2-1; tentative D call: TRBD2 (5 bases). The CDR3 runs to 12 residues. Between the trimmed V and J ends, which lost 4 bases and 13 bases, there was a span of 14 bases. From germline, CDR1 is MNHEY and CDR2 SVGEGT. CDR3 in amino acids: CASSWGVGIQFF. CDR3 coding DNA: TGTGCCAGCAGTTGGGGAGTCGGAATACAGTTCTTC.

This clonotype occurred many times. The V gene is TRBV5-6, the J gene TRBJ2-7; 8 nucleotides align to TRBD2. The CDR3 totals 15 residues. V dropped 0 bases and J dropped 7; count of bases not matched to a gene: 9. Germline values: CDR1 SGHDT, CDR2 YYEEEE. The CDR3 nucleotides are TGTGCCAGCAGCTTGGAAGCGGGAGCACCCCTGGAGCAGTACTTC. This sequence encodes CASSLEAGAPLEQYF.

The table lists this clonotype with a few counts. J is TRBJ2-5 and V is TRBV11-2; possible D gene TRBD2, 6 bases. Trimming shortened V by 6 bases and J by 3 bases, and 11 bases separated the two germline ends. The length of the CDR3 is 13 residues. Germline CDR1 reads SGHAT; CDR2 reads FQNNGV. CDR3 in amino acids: CASRWAGKETQYF. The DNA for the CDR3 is TGTGCCAGCAGGTGGGCGGGAAAAGAGACCCAGTACTTC.

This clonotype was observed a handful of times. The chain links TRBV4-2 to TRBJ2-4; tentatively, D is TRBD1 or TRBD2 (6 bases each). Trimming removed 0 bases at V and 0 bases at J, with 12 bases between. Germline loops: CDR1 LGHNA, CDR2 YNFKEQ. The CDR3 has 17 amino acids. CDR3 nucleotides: TGTGCCAGCAGCCAAGATGAGGGGGGACTAGCCAAAAACATTCAGTACTTC. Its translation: CASSQDEGGLAKNIQYF.

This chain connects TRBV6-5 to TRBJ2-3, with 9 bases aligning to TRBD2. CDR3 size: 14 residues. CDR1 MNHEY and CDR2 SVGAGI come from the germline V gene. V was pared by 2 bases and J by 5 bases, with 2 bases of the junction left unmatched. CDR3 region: CASSYRGGGDTQYF. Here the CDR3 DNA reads TGTGCCAGCAGTTACCGCGGGGGGGGAGATACGCAGTATTTT.